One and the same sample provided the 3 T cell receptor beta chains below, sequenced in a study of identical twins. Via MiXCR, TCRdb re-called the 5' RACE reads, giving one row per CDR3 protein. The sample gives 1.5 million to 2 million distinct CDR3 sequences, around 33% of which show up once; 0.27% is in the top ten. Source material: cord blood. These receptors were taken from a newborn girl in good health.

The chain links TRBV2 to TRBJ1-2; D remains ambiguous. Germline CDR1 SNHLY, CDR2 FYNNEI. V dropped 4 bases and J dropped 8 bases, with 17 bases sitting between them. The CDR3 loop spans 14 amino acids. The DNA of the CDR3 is TGTGCCAGCAGTGGACGGAGCCTATTAGGGGGCTACACCTTC. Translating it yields CASSGRSLLGGYTF.

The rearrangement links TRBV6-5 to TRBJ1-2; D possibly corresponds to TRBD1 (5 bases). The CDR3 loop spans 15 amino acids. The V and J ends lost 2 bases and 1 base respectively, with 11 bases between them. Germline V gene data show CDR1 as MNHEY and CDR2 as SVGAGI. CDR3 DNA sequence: TGTGCCAGCAGTTACGCACCGGGGCTTAACTATGGCTACACCTTC. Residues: CASSYAPGLNYGYTF.

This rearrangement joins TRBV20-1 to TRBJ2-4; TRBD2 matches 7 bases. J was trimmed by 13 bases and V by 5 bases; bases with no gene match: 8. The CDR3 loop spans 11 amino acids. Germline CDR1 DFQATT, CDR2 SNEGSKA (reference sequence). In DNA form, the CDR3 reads TGCAGTGCTTTTCCCAGCGGGGAGCAGTACTTC. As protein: CSAFPSGEQYF.